This TCR beta chain stems from a study of blood T cell repertoires in COVID-19. In this sample, this clone turned up a few times. Germline V lookup: CDR1 MGHRA, CDR2 YSYEKL. The CDR3 contains 15 residues. V lost 0 bases and J lost 6; bases outside the gene matches: 7. Sequencing was performed with immunoSEQ multiplex PCR; in TCRdb, only in-frame clones are kept and a portion is missing. In the table there are about 300,000 clones, about nine tenths of which are singletons. V usage is TRBV4-1 and J usage is TRBJ1-2; TRBD1 aligns across 7 bases. The sequence derives from a man between 60 and 70 years old who had recovered from COVID-19. Sequencing input: PBMCs or T cells enriched from blood (not recorded which). The CDR3 DNA sequence: TGCGCCAGCAGCCAAGATAACAGGGGCCAGAATGGCTACACCTTC. Amino acid sequence: CASSQDNRGQNGYTF.